This TCR beta chain came from a study of radiation and T cells in renal cell carcinoma. Concerning this clone: What it recognizes is unknown.

V was clipped by 6 bases and J by 7 bases, with 13 bases between them. Germline CDR1 and CDR2: LNHDA and SQIVND (reference sequence). This CDR3 comprises 13 residues. The data were produced by immunoSEQ multiplex PCR, yet TCRdb's version contains in-frame clones alone and is incomplete. The sample has about 18,000 clones, about three fifths seen once. General observations from the study: Dominant CDR3 motifs were more common in irradiated tumors than controls. Irradiated tumors had higher TCR clonality than control tumors.

Treatment denoted: treatment-naive control, cytoreductive nephrectomy. Sequenced control tumors were from about a dozen males and a few females, median age roughly 50. The sequence was obtained from a man over 45 with renal cell carcinoma. V gene TRBV19 combines with J gene TRBJ1-5; D possibly corresponds to TRBD1 (5 bases). Material: tumor tissue, obtained from a patient whose treatment was nephrectomy without radiotherapy. CDR3 in amino acids: CASSRGLRQPQHF. In DNA, the CDR3 is TGTGCCAGTAGCCGGGGGTTGAGACAGCCCCAGCATTTT.